This TCR beta chain was documented in a study of blood T cells in healthy people across ages. Germline CDR1 MNHEY, CDR2 SVGAGI. The CDR3 contains 13 residues. The V gene lost 5 bases and the J gene lost 4 bases, with 9 bases spanning the gap. This clonotype was recorded a few times. Antigen unknown. Using a J-beta primer mix together with a sample-barcoded 5' primer, a second PCR was run for about 6 to 12 cycles. Each single sample gave us at least 3 million CDR3-containing paired-end reads. TCRdb redid the calling of the 5' RACE reads with MiXCR, one entry per CDR3 protein. The data hold roughly 1,500,000 distinct CDR3 sequences, with around two fifths observed a single time. Every sample gave at least 5 micrograms of total RNA when it was extracted. Study results and limitations: The study could not conclusively compare naive and antigen-experienced cells, given its unsorted PBMCs. TCR beta diversity tracked closely with naive T cell percentage.

V gene TRBV6-5 combines with J gene TRBJ2-1, with D unclear. This clonotype originated in a woman in her late teens or twenties in good health. The source material was blood. The CDR3 is CASSTDWYNEQFF. Here the CDR3 DNA reads TGTGCCAGCAGTACAGACTGGTACAATGAGCAGTTCTTC.